This T cell receptor (beta chain) was documented in a study of T cell repertoires in cytomegalovirus infection. There are many counts of this clonotype. Its antigen is not known. This CDR3 has 14 residues. Germline CDR1 is SGHTA and CDR2 is FQGNSA. Between the trimmed V and J ends, which lost 1 base and 5 bases, there was a span of 11 bases. TCRdb analysed the reads with MiXCR anew, one entry per CDR3 protein. The sample includes some 500,000 distinct CDR3 sequences, 40% seen only once; the top ten take about half. This sample comprised cultured PBMCs, obtained from culture after CMV antigen stimulation. The source is a human donor in good health (CMV status not recorded). Some clones in this sample may be carry-over from other donors' samples. V is TRBV7-2 and J is TRBJ2-5, with D perhaps matching TRBD1 (6 bases). The CDR3 sequence: CASSLGTEGETQYF. The CDR3 bases are TGTGCCAGCAGCTTAGGGACAGAAGGGGAGACCCAGTACTTC. Filled out from reference TRBV7-2 and TRBJ2-5, the complete variable domain reads GAGVSQSPSNKVTEKGKDVELRCDPISGHTALYWYRQSLGQGLEFLIYFQGNSAPDKSGLPSDRFSAERTGGSVSTLTIQRTQQEDSAVYLCASSLGTEGETQYFGPGTRLLVL.